This entry lists 26 T cell receptor beta chains sequenced from one sample in a study of blood T cell repertoires in COVID-19. Measured with immunoSEQ multiplex PCR; TCRdb has only the in-frame clones, and not every one. The sample records some 220,000 clones, around three quarters being singletons. Material: peripheral blood. The receptors come from a woman aged 70-85 years with acute or convalescent COVID-19.

This clone appeared a few times. The chain uses TRBV4-1 and TRBJ1-4, with D possibly being TRBD1 (5 bases). This CDR3 contains 15 residues. Germline V gives CDR1 MGHRA, CDR2 YSYEKL. V shed 0 bases and J shed 8 bases, with 13 bases lying between them. CDR3 sequence: CASSQDRTLYEKLFF. The CDR3 bases are TGCGCCAGCAGCCAAGACCGGACACTATACGAAAAACTGTTTTTT.

CDR3 sequence reads: CASSPRGDGYEQYF. The CDR3, as DNA: TGTGCCAGCAGTCCCCGGGGGGACGGCTACGAGCAGTACTTC. The chain links TRBV6-5 to TRBJ2-7, with 7 nucleotides matching TRBD2. Germline V gene sequence: CDR1 MNHEY, CDR2 SVGAGI. The V and J ends lost 5 bases and 3 bases, in that order; junction bases with no gene match: 7. The CDR3 loop spans 14 amino acids.

The chain employs TRBV10-2 and TRBJ2-3; maybe TRBD1 (5 bases). This CDR3 has 14 residues. CDR1 and CDR2 from the germline V gene are WSHSY and SAAADI. The V and J ends lost 3 bases and 4 bases respectively, with 11 bases between them. CDR3: CASSDWGAADTQYF. Here the CDR3 DNA reads TGCGCCAGCAGTGACTGGGGCGCCGCAGATACGCAGTATTTT.

There are a few counts of this clone. V usage is TRBV5-1 and J usage is TRBJ2-7, with a tentative D call TRBD1 (6 bases). This CDR3 has 14 residues. Trimming left V 4 bases short and J 4 bases short, with 15 bases between. Per the germline V gene, CDR1 is SGHRS and CDR2 is YFSETQ. CDR3 DNA sequence: TGCGCCAGCAGCATGGATCCCAGGGGTTACGAGCAGTACTTC. Translated: CASSMDPRGYEQYF.

The chain is built from TRBV10-1 and TRBJ2-1; the match to TRBD2 covers 8 bases. This CDR3 is 15 amino acids long. Trimming removed 3 bases from V and 3 bases from J; junction bases left unmatched: 4. Germline lookup yields CDR1 WNHNN and CDR2 SYGVQD (reference sequence). CDR3 DNA sequence: TGCGCCAGCAGTGATCGGCGGGGGGACTACAATGAGCAGTTCTTC. This encodes CASSDRRGDYNEQFF.

The chain has TRBV6-5 and TRBJ2-5, with a possible D match to TRBD1 (7 bases). The germline gives CDR1 MNHEY, CDR2 SVGAGI. Trimming left V 5 bases short and J 5 bases short, with 15 bases between. This CDR3 comprises 14 residues. This chain's CDR3 is CASSPGGLMETQYF. CDR3 nucleotide sequence: TGTGCCAGCAGTCCAGGGGGGCTTATGGAGACCCAGTACTTC.

The rearrangement links TRBV7-2 to TRBJ2-5; 8 positions match TRBD2. Germline lookup yields CDR1 SGHTA and CDR2 FQGNSA. J was trimmed by 1 base and V by 5 bases; bases with no gene match: 6. CDR3 length: 15 residues. The CDR3 DNA is TGTGCCAGCAGCCCGTGGACTAGCCGCCAAGAGACCCAGTACTTC. Its translation: CASSPWTSRQETQYF. Together with reference TRBV7-2 and TRBJ2-5, the CDR3 gives the full variable domain: GAGVSQSPSNKVTEKGKDVELRCDPISGHTALYWYRQSLGQGLEFLIYFQGNSAPDKSGLPSDRFSAERTGGSVSTLTIQRTQQEDSAVYLCASSPWTSRQETQYFGPGTRLLVL.

The gene calls are TRBV7-9 and TRBJ1-2, with unresolved D. Germline CDR1 and CDR2: SEHNR and FQNEAQ (reference sequence). The germline V and J ends were trimmed by 4 bases and 5 bases, with 5 bases remaining between them. The CDR3 runs 11 residues. The CDR3 nucleotides are TGTGCCAGCAGCTCCTATTATGGCTACACCTTC. Translation gives CASSSYYGYTF.

Here the CDR3 DNA reads TGCGCCAGCAGCTTGCCCCAGACCCGCCGGGGGCTAGCGGGCCTCACAGATACGCAGTATTTT. Residues: CASSLPQTRRGLAGLTDTQYF. The chain employs TRBV5-1 and TRBJ2-3; 8 nucleotides agree with TRBD2. With 1 base clipped from V and 2 bases from J, the junction kept 21 bases outside the gene matches. Germline V gene sequence: CDR1 SGHRS, CDR2 YFSETQ. CDR3 length equals 21 residues.

The chain has TRBV19 and TRBJ1-6, with 7 positions matching TRBD1. V dropped 3 bases and J dropped 11; count of bases not matched to a gene: 13. Germline CDR1 LNHDA, CDR2 SQIVND (reference sequence). The CDR3 loop spans 16 amino acids. DNA for the CDR3: TGTGCCAGTAGTATTCGACAGGGAAACTACGGGACACCCCTCCACTTT. Translating gives CASSIRQGNYGTPLHF.

The chain combines TRBV25-1 with TRBJ2-3; TRBD2 agrees at 8 bases. CDR3 length: 14 amino acids. Germline CDR1 is MGHDK and CDR2 is SYGVNS. CDR3 DNA: TGTGGAGAAGGTAGCGGGGCGCCCACAGATACGCAGTATTTT. This gives the protein CGEGSGAPTDTQYF.

The gene calls are TRBV5-1 and TRBJ2-4; tentatively, D is TRBD2 (6 bases). V lost 0 bases to trimming and J lost 6 bases, with 16 bases between them. The germline V gene encodes CDR1 SGHRS and CDR2 YFSETQ. This CDR3 is 16 amino acids long. The CDR3 region is CASSLEGSRGGNIQYF. The CDR3, as DNA: TGCGCCAGCAGCTTGGAGGGGTCGCGGGGAGGAAACATTCAGTACTTC.

The chain uses TRBV7-3 and TRBJ2-3; no definite D call. Germline loops: CDR1 SGHTA, CDR2 FQGTGA. V was clipped by 2 bases and J by 0 bases, with 6 bases between them. The CDR3 is 14 residues long. The CDR3 loop reads CASSLSLSTDTQYF. CDR3 in DNA: TGTGCCAGCAGCTTATCCCTTAGCACAGATACGCAGTATTTT.

This chain joins TRBV6-5 and TRBJ2-1, with TRBD1 as a possible D gene (6 bases). V lost 7 bases, J lost 7 bases, and 20 bases lay in between. The CDR3 spans 15 residues. The germline V gene has CDR1 MNHEY and CDR2 SVGAGI. The CDR3 protein is CASNPTGTYANEQFF. Written as DNA, the CDR3 is TGTGCCAGCAATCCGACCGGGACATACGCTAATGAGCAGTTCTTC.

This clone has a handful of counts. Here the CDR3 DNA reads TGCGCCAGCAGGGCCCGGGACAGGGCTACATCTAACTATGGCTACACCTTC. Its translation is CASRARDRATSNYGYTF. The rearrangement links TRBV5-1 to TRBJ1-2; 9 bases are shared with TRBD1. Germline V gives CDR1 SGHRS, CDR2 YFSETQ. The CDR3 is 17 amino acids. V was clipped by 5 bases and J by 0 bases; unmatched bases: 11.

This clone was counted a few times. The chain couples TRBV5-1 to TRBJ2-2; 10 positions agree with TRBD1. The CDR3 is 15 amino acids. The trim removed 5 bases at V and 4 bases at J, leaving 5 bases unmatched. Germline CDR1 reads SGHRS; CDR2 reads YFSETQ. CDR3 nucleotide sequence: TGCGCCAGCAGAACCGGGACAGGGGCCACCGGGGAGCTGTTTTTT. Residues: CASRTGTGATGELFF.

The chain recombines TRBV20-1 with TRBJ2-1, with D maybe TRBD2 (5 bases). CDR1 DFQATT and CDR2 SNEGSKA come from the germline V gene (reference sequence). The CDR3 is 11 amino acids. Trimming cost V 5 bases and J 7 bases, with 9 bases left between them. This CDR3 is CSAQGRNEQFF. Written as DNA, the CDR3 is TGCAGTGCTCAAGGGAGAAATGAGCAGTTCTTC.

This chain links TRBV5-4 with TRBJ2-6, with TRBD1 as a possible D gene (5 bases). Trimming removed 1 base at V and 3 bases at J, with 17 bases between. CDR1 and CDR2 (germline): SGHNT, YYREEE (reference sequence). This CDR3 comprises 18 residues. The CDR3 spells CASSLSGHGKGGANVLTF. The DNA for the CDR3 is TGTGCCAGCAGCTTGTCAGGACATGGCAAGGGTGGGGCCAACGTCCTGACTTTC.

The chain couples TRBV24-1 to TRBJ2-1; a possible D gene is TRBD1 (6 bases). The CDR3 spans 20 residues. The germline V gene has CDR1 KGHDR and CDR2 SFDVKD. V was shortened by 1 base and J by 4 bases, with 25 bases between the two germline ends. CDR3 amino acids: CATSDFHDSGTPGDYNEQFF. CDR3 nucleotides: TGTGCCACCAGTGATTTCCACGACTCGGGCACGCCAGGGGATTACAATGAGCAGTTCTTC.

This chain joins TRBV9 and TRBJ1-4; 7 bases agree with TRBD1. The germline V gene encodes CDR1 SGDLS and CDR2 YYNGEE. The CDR3 spans 15 residues. V dropped 3 bases and J dropped 7; count of bases not matched to a gene: 9. This CDR3 reads CASSASEGAGEKLFF. CDR3 sequence (DNA): TGTGCCAGCAGCGCCTCCGAGGGGGCAGGTGAAAAACTGTTTTTT.

The genes are TRBV18 and TRBJ2-5, with 12 bases aligning to TRBD2. Germline CDR1 and CDR2: KGHSH and LQKENI. The CDR3 has 17 amino acids. The trim removed 3 bases at V and 4 bases at J, leaving 9 bases unmatched. DNA of the CDR3: TGTGCCAGCTCACCTACTAGGACTAGCGGGGTAGGAGAGACCCAGTACTTC. Protein: CASSPTRTSGVGETQYF.

The table lists this clone with a few counts. This chain connects TRBV5-1 to TRBJ2-7; 8 positions match TRBD1. Germline V gene lookup returns CDR1 SGHRS and CDR2 YFSETQ. This CDR3 spans 15 amino acids. V gave up 4 bases and J gave up 0 bases; unmatched junction bases: 6. CDR3 sequence reads: CASSLTTGGSYEQYF. The CDR3 nucleotides read TGCGCCAGCAGCCTAACAACAGGGGGCTCCTACGAGCAGTACTTC.

The CDR3 reads CASSLDAPRQETQYF. In nucleotides, the CDR3 is TGTGCCAGCAGCTTAGATGCCCCCAGGCAAGAGACCCAGTACTTC. This chain connects TRBV7-2 to TRBJ2-5; the D is unclear. This CDR3 is built from 15 residues. Trimming stripped 1 base from V and 2 bases from J, with 11 bases between. Germline V gene data show CDR1 as SGHTA and CDR2 as FQGNSA.

The chain joins TRBV7-2 to TRBJ2-1; 8 bases are shared with TRBD2. This CDR3 is built from 17 residues. The V gene end was trimmed by 5 bases and the J gene end by 6 bases; junction bases not matched to a gene: 15. Germline V gene lookup returns CDR1 SGHTA and CDR2 FQGNSA. The chain's CDR3 is CASSPYYSAGTSNEQFF. For the CDR3, the DNA is TGTGCCAGCAGCCCCTATTATTCGGCAGGGACTAGCAATGAGCAGTTCTTC.

This clone showed up many times. The rearrangement joins TRBV7-6 to TRBJ1-1; D unclear. CDR1 SGHVS and CDR2 FNYEAQ come from the germline V gene. The CDR3 extends over 13 amino acids. V was cut by 5 bases and J by 1 base, with 8 bases left in between. CDR3 amino acids: CASSGYRNTEAFF. CDR3 bases: TGTGCCAGCAGCGGTTACAGGAACACTGAAGCTTTCTTT.

The rearrangement joins TRBV7-3 to TRBJ1-2; tentatively, D is TRBD1 (5 bases). The CDR3 runs 13 residues. The germline V gene has CDR1 SGHTA and CDR2 FQGTGA. The V end lost 0 bases, the J end lost 6 bases, and 8 bases lay between the germline ends. This CDR3 is CASSLTFRDGYTF. CDR3 DNA: TGTGCCAGCAGCTTAACGTTCAGGGATGGCTACACCTTC.